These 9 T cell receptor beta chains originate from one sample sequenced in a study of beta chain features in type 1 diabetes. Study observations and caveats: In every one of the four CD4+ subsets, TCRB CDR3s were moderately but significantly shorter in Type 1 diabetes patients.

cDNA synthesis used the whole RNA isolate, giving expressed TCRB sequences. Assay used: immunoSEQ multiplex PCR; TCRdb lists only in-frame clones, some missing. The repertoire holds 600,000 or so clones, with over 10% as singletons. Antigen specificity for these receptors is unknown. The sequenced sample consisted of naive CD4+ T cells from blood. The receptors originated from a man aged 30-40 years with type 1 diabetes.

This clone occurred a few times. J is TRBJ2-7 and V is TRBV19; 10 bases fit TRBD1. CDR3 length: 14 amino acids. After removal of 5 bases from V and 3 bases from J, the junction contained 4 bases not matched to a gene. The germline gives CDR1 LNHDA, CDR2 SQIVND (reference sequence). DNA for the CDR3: TGTGCCAGTAGTTCGACAGGGGGCGGCTACGAGCAGTACTTC. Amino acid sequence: CASSSTGGGYEQYF.

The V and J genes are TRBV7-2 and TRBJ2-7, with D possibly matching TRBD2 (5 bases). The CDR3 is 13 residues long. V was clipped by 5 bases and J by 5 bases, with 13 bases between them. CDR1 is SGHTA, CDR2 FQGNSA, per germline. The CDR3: CASSAAGSNEQYF. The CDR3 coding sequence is TGTGCCAGCAGCGCCGCGGGTAGCAACGAGCAGTACTTC.

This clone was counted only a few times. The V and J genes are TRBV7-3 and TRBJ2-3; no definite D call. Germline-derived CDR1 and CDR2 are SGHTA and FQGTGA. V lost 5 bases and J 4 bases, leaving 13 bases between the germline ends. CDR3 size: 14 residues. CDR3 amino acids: CASSATAWPDTQYF. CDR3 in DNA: TGTGCCAGCAGCGCAACGGCCTGGCCAGATACGCAGTATTTT.

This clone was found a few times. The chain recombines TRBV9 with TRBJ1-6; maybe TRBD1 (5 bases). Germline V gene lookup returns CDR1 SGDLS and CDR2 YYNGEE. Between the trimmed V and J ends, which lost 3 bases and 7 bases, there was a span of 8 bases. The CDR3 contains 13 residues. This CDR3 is CASSGDLNSPLHF. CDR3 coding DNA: TGTGCCAGCAGCGGGGACCTAAATTCACCCCTCCACTTT.

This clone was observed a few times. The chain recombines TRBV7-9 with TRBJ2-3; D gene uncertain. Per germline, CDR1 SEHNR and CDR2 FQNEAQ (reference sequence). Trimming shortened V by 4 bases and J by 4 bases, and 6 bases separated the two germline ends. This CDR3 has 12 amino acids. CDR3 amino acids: CASSSESDTQYF. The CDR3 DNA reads TGTGCCAGCAGCTCTGAATCAGATACGCAGTATTTT.

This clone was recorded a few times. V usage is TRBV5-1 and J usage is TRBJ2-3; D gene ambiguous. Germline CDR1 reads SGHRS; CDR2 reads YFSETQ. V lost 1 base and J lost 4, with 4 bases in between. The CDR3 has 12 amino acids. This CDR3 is CASSLQSDTQYF. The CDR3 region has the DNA TGCGCCAGCAGCTTGCAATCAGATACGCAGTATTTT.

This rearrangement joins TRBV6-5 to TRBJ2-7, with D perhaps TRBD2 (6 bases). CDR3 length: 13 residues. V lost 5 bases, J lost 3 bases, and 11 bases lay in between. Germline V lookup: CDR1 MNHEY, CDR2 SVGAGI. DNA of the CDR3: TGTGCCAGCAGTAGACTAGGAATCTACGAGCAGTACTTC. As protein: CASSRLGIYEQYF.

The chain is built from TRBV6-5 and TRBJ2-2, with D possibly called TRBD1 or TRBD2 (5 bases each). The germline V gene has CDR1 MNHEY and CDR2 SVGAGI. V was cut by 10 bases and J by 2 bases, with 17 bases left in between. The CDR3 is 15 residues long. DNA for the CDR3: TGTGCCACCCGGAGAGGGGCGTTTAACACCGGGGAGCTGTTTTTT. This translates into CATRRGAFNTGELFF.

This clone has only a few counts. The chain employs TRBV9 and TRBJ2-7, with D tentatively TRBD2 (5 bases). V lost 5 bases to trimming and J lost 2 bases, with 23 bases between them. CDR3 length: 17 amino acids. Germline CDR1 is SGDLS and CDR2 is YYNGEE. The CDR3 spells CASSPQITGYGTYEQYF. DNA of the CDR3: TGTGCCAGCAGTCCTCAAATAACGGGATATGGAACCTACGAGCAGTACTTC.